A selection of T cell receptor beta chains follows, all from one sample in a study of T cells in Graves' hyperthyroidism and ophthalmopathy. In TCRdb, the multiplex PCR reads were re-called with MiXCR into one record per CDR3 protein. The sample has roughly 260,000 distinct CDR3 sequences, about 14% seen once. The specimen sequenced was blood. These receptors were collected from a woman in her 40s with Graves' hyperthyroidism that later progressed to Graves' ophthalmopathy. The CDR3 runs from the conserved cysteine through the conserved F or W. D genes are given only for firm matches. Size is stated for part of the rows, as once, few or many counts, or as a class when the clone is expanded.

>TRBV13|TRBJ2-7|TRBD1|medium-sized
TGTGCCAGCAGCTCATATGGGACAGGGAACGAGCAGTACTTC
CASSSYGTGNEQYF
>TRBV27|TRBJ2-1|-|-
TGTGCCGGCAGTCACATTACAGGGTTCAATGAGCAGTTCTTC
CAGSHITGFNEQFF
>TRBV11-2|TRBJ2-7|TRBD1|many
TGTGCCAGCACCCCGGGACAGGGAACCGACGAGCAGTACTTC
CASTPGQGTDEQYF
>TRBV3-1|TRBJ2-2|-|many
TGTGCCAGCAGCCAATCTGTCAACACCGGGGAGCTGTTTTTT
CASSQSVNTGELFF
>TRBV6-2/TRBV6-3|TRBJ2-3|TRBD2|many
TGTGCCAGCAGTTACTCCTCCGGGACTAGCGGGAGGGCCGTGACAGATACGCAGTATTTT
CASSYSSGTSGRAVTDTQYF
>TRBV28|TRBJ2-7|-|many
TGTGCCAGCAGTTCCGGGACTCCAACCTACGAGCAGTACTTC
CASSSGTPTYEQYF
>TRBV28|TRBJ2-1|TRBD2|many
TGTGCCAGCAGTTTTTTGCGGGAGAACTACAATGAGCAGTTCTTC
CASSFLRENYNEQFF
>TRBV5-1|TRBJ2-1|TRBD2|-
TGCGCCAGCAGCTTGCAGACTAGCGGGAACAATGAGCAGTTCTTC
CASSLQTSGNNEQFF
>TRBV6-1|TRBJ2-2|-|many
TGTGCCAGCAAAGCCGGGACACTAAACACCGGGGAGCTGTTTTTT
CASKAGTLNTGELFF
>TRBV4-1|TRBJ1-4|-|-
TGCGCCAGCAGCCAATGGGGCAGTGGGGGCCCAAAAAAACTGTTTTTT
CASSQWGSGGPKKLFF